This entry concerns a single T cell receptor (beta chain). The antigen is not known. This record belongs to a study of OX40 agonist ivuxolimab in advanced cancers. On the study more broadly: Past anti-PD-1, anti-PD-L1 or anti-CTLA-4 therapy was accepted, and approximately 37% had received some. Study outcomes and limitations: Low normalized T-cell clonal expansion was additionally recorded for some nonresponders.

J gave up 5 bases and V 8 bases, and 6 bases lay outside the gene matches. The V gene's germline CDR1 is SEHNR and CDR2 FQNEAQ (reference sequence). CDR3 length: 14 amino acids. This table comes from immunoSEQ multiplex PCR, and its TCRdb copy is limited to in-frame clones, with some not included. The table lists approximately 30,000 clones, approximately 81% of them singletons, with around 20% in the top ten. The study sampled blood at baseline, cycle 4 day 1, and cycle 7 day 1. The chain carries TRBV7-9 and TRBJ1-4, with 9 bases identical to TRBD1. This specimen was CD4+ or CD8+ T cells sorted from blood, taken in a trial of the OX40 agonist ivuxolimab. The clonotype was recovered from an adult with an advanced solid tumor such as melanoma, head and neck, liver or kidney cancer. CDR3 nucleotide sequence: TGTGCCAGCCAAGGGGGACAGGGCAATGAAAAACTGTTTTTT. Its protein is CASQGGQGNEKLFF.